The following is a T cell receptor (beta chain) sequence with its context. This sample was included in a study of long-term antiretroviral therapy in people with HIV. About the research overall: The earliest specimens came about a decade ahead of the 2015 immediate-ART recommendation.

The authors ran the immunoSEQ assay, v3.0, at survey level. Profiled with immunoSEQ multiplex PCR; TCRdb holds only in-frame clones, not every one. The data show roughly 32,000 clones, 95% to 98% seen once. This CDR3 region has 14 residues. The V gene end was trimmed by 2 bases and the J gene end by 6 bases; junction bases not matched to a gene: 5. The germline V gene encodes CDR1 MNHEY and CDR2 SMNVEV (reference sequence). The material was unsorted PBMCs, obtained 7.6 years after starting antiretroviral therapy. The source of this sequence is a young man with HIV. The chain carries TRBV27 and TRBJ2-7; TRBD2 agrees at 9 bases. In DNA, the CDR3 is TGTGCCAGCAGTTTAGCGGGAGGGAGGGGCGAGCAGTACTTC. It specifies CASSLAGGRGEQYF.